A selection of T cell receptor beta chains follows, all from one sample in a study of vaccination and CD4 T cells after COVID-19. No antigen has been identified for these receptors. TCRdb redid the calling of the PCR reads with MiXCR, one entry per CDR3 protein. The profile shows some 10,000 distinct CDR3 sequences, roughly 30% of them singletons. The sample consisted of CD4+ T cells from blood, cultured in vitro. The receptor set was obtained from a human donor in good health. CDR3s include the opening cysteine and the closing phenylalanine or tryptophan.

j_gene: TRBJ2-1; v_gene: TRBV5-1; CDR3aa: CASSLSTGALYNEQFF
j_gene: TRBJ2-1; v_gene: TRBV19; CDR3aa: CASASGNEQFF
j_gene: TRBJ2-3; v_gene: TRBV4-3; CDR3aa: CASSSTTGNTQYF
j_gene: TRBJ2-7; v_gene: TRBV27; CDR3aa: CASSLSRGDTTYEQYF
j_gene: TRBJ1-3; v_gene: TRBV10-3; CDR3aa: CAIRDSSGNTIYF
j_gene: TRBJ2-7; v_gene: TRBV6-1; CDR3aa: CASSDFRTGYEQYF
j_gene: TRBJ1-6; v_gene: TRBV2; CDR3aa: CARGTGVYNSPLHF
j_gene: TRBJ1-2; v_gene: TRBV2; CDR3aa: CASKLGDGYTF
j_gene: TRBJ2-7; v_gene: TRBV25-1; CDR3aa: CASTRGAGTYEQYF
j_gene: TRBJ1-5; v_gene: TRBV27; CDR3aa: CASTRTGGSQPQHF
j_gene: TRBJ2-2; v_gene: TRBV20-1; CDR3aa: CSASGTSGGTNTGELFF
j_gene: TRBJ2-7; v_gene: TRBV12-3/TRBV12-4; CDR3aa: CASTKRGSSSYEQYF
j_gene: TRBJ2-2; v_gene: TRBV7-2; CDR3aa: CASSLGIAAGELFF
j_gene: TRBJ2-1; v_gene: TRBV4-1; CDR3aa: CASSQSFNPSGRAISYNEQFF
j_gene: TRBJ2-3; v_gene: TRBV10-3; CDR3aa: CAIRPSGESTDTQYF
j_gene: TRBJ2-7; v_gene: TRBV6-5; CDR3aa: CASSYQGTLSYEQYF
j_gene: TRBJ1-1; v_gene: TRBV4-3; CDR3aa: CASSQNRDGEAFF
j_gene: TRBJ1-1; v_gene: TRBV6-1; CDR3aa: CASRQGQNTEAFF
j_gene: TRBJ2-5; v_gene: TRBV6-1; CDR3aa: CASSRSLYQETQYF
j_gene: TRBJ1-5; v_gene: TRBV20-1; CDR3aa: CSARDWGEVYGPQHF
j_gene: TRBJ2-5; v_gene: TRBV9; CDR3aa: CASSLSPGGLVQGTQYF
j_gene: TRBJ1-4; v_gene: TRBV15; CDR3aa: CATSTRASGEKLFF
j_gene: TRBJ1-5; v_gene: TRBV28; CDR3aa: CASTPETVSNQPQHF
j_gene: TRBJ1-3; v_gene: TRBV6-1; CDR3aa: CASSQTGATGNTIYF
j_gene: TRBJ2-4; v_gene: TRBV4-1; CDR3aa: CASSQGSTGERDIQYF
j_gene: TRBJ2-5; v_gene: TRBV7-3; CDR3aa: CASSYGRGPQETQYF
j_gene: TRBJ2-5; v_gene: TRBV24-1; CDR3aa: CATSDSRTSQETQYF
j_gene: TRBJ2-6; v_gene: TRBV21-1; CDR3aa: CASRTGVAGANVLTF
j_gene: TRBJ1-5; v_gene: TRBV20-1; CDR3aa: CSASRDQPQHF
j_gene: TRBJ2-1; v_gene: TRBV28; CDR3aa: CASRDYSYNEQFF
j_gene: TRBJ2-1; v_gene: TRBV15; CDR3aa: CATSRETGTDYRGEQFF
j_gene: TRBJ1-2; v_gene: TRBV14; CDR3aa: CASSQAPPGQTRSYTF
j_gene: TRBJ1-6; v_gene: TRBV12-3/TRBV12-4; CDR3aa: CASKTGSRNSPLHF
j_gene: TRBJ2-1; v_gene: TRBV7-9; CDR3aa: CASSPSGLLWQFF
j_gene: TRBJ1-1; v_gene: TRBV5-8; CDR3aa: CASSFGTGDNTEAFF
j_gene: TRBJ1-1; v_gene: TRBV28; CDR3aa: CASSPPLGRVTEAFF
j_gene: TRBJ1-2; v_gene: TRBV20-1; CDR3aa: CSASRTLGILGYTF
j_gene: TRBJ1-1; v_gene: TRBV5-6; CDR3aa: CASSTSGQGGATEAFF
j_gene: TRBJ2-5; v_gene: TRBV19; CDR3aa: CASSISRGGAETQYF
j_gene: TRBJ2-2; v_gene: TRBV7-3; CDR3aa: CASSRQSGTGELFF
j_gene: TRBJ1-1; v_gene: TRBV5-6; CDR3aa: CASSLDPQGIEAFF
j_gene: TRBJ2-1; v_gene: TRBV28; CDR3aa: CASRPGGQGSGNEQFF
j_gene: TRBJ2-1; v_gene: TRBV7-4; CDR3aa: CASSVRGVDEQFF
j_gene: TRBJ1-1; v_gene: TRBV5-6; CDR3aa: CASSFRMNTEAFF
j_gene: TRBJ2-7; v_gene: TRBV2; CDR3aa: CASSETGLGYEQYF
j_gene: TRBJ1-2; v_gene: TRBV24-1; CDR3aa: CATSDQTFRQGLDYGYTF
j_gene: TRBJ1-5; v_gene: TRBV6-1; CDR3aa: CASDRGQPQHF
j_gene: TRBJ2-3; v_gene: TRBV29-1; CDR3aa: CSGTGRAGTDTQYF
j_gene: TRBJ2-3; v_gene: TRBV6-1; CDR3aa: CASGDSGRNHGTQYF
j_gene: TRBJ1-2; v_gene: TRBV5-6; CDR3aa: CASVSDRNYGYTF
j_gene: TRBJ1-5; v_gene: TRBV12-3/TRBV12-4; CDR3aa: CASSPAGGLSQPQHF
j_gene: TRBJ1-5; v_gene: TRBV20-1; CDR3aa: CSARDNQGGQPQHF
j_gene: TRBJ2-5; v_gene: TRBV24-1; CDR3aa: CATSDLSKATEETQYF
j_gene: TRBJ2-1; v_gene: TRBV25-1; CDR3aa: CASTPPAWRAVSNEQFF
j_gene: TRBJ2-1; v_gene: TRBV7-9; CDR3aa: CASSFTGGSGNEQFF
j_gene: TRBJ1-6; v_gene: TRBV28; CDR3aa: CASSLTTGGNVSPLHF
j_gene: TRBJ1-1; v_gene: TRBV6-2/TRBV6-3; CDR3aa: CASRAWGGTTEAFF
j_gene: TRBJ2-5; v_gene: TRBV11-2; CDR3aa: CASRNPPVGTQYF
j_gene: TRBJ2-5; v_gene: TRBV11-2; CDR3aa: CASNPMGGPETQYF